The 14 T cell receptor beta chains given below trace back to one sample, sequenced in a study of cytomegalovirus exposure and HLA in healthy donors. Generated by immunoSEQ multiplex PCR, the TCRdb table keeps only in-frame clones and is missing some. This table has 200,000 to 250,000 clones, over 80% appearing once. The sequencing sample was made of PBMCs. These receptors all come from a woman aged 30 to 39 in good health and CMV-seropositive.

This clone was counted only a few times. The chain links TRBV5-4 to TRBJ2-7, with 9 bases that match TRBD1. The J segment lost 3 bases and the V segment lost 4 bases, leaving 5 bases of the junction unmatched. From germline, CDR1 is SGHNT and CDR2 YYREEE (reference sequence). This CDR3 is 14 amino acids long. The CDR3 sequence is CASSPRQGVYEQYF. CDR3 coding DNA: TGTGCCAGCAGCCCTCGACAGGGGGTCTACGAGCAGTACTTC.

The chain combines TRBV2 with TRBJ2-7; 8 bases align to TRBD2. The CDR3 consists of 15 residues. The germline gives CDR1 SNHLY, CDR2 FYNNEI. J was trimmed by 1 base and V by 6 bases; bases with no gene match: 8. Written as DNA, the CDR3 is TGTGCCAGCAGAGGGCCCAGCGGGAGTTCCTACGAGCAGTACTTC. As protein: CASRGPSGSSYEQYF.

The genes are TRBV27 and TRBJ2-1; no definite D call. The CDR3 runs to 15 residues. The germline CDR1 and CDR2 sequences are MNHEY and SMNVEV (reference sequence). Trimming cost V 5 bases and J 0 bases, with 11 bases left between them. CDR3 bases: TGTGCCAGCAGTCCAATCCCCCCCTCCTACAATGAGCAGTTCTTC. Amino acid sequence: CASSPIPPSYNEQFF.

The genes are TRBV4-3 and TRBJ2-7, with TRBD1 as a possible D gene (5 bases). V dropped 5 bases and J dropped 3 bases, with 14 bases sitting between them. Germline assignment: CDR1 LGHNA and CDR2 YSLEER. The CDR3 spans 14 residues. The CDR3 DNA sequence: TGCGCCAGCAGCTTCGACAGCTCAGGCTACGAGCAGTACTTC. Encoded protein: CASSFDSSGYEQYF.

The V call is TRBV29-1, the J call TRBJ1-2, with D possibly matching TRBD1 (6 bases). The V end lost 3 bases, the J end lost 4 bases, and 21 bases lay between the germline ends. Germline CDR1 is SQVTM and CDR2 is ANQGSEA. This CDR3 is built from 16 residues. The CDR3 bases are TGCAGCGTTGACCGGGACAAGGGGCCCCTAGGCTATGGCTACACCTTC. Translation gives CSVDRDKGPLGYGYTF.

The genes are TRBV14 and TRBJ2-5; no clear D. The CDR3 has 14 residues. CDR1 SGHDN and CDR2 FVKESK come from the germline V gene. Trimming removed 0 bases at V and 3 bases at J, with 8 bases between. The CDR3 bases are TGTGCCAGCAGCCAAGATCGGGCGGAAGAGACCCAGTACTTC. Its translation: CASSQDRAEETQYF.

The V gene is TRBV27, the J gene TRBJ2-7; 11 positions match TRBD2. The CDR3 has 15 residues. CDR1 is MNHEY, CDR2 SMNVEV, per germline (reference sequence). V dropped 6 bases and J dropped 3; count of bases not matched to a gene: 7. In DNA, the CDR3 is TGTGCCAGCAGGAGCCTACTAGCGGGAGACTACGAGCAGTACTTC. This codes for CASRSLLAGDYEQYF.

This sequence joins TRBV5-6 and TRBJ1-2; weak D call: TRBD1 (6 bases). This CDR3 region has 15 residues. Between the trimmed V and J ends, which lost 1 base and 0 bases, there was a span of 10 bases. Germline lookup yields CDR1 SGHDT and CDR2 YYEEEE. The DNA for the CDR3 is TGTGCCAGCAGCTTGCAAGGGACAACTAACTATGGCTACACCTTC. It is translated as CASSLQGTTNYGYTF.

CDR3 sequence reads: CASSLGGKGMDYGYTF. The CDR3 DNA follows: TGTGCCAGCAGCTTAGGCGGCAAAGGGATGGACTATGGCTACACCTTC. This chain joins TRBV7-2 and TRBJ1-2; D gene unclear. The CDR3 sequence is 16 residues long. Germline CDR1 is SGHTA and CDR2 is FQGNSA. V shed 1 base and J shed 3 bases, with 15 bases lying between them.

The table lists this clone with a count of one. This chain connects TRBV6-1 to TRBJ2-7; D possibly corresponds to TRBD2 (5 bases). Between the trimmed V and J ends, which lost 1 base and 2 bases, there was a span of 15 bases. The V gene's germline CDR1 is MNHNS and CDR2 SASEGT. The CDR3 sequence is 16 residues long. In DNA form, the CDR3 reads TGTGCCAGCAGTGAAGAAGGTCGCGGGTCCACCTACGAGCAGTACTTC. Residues: CASSEEGRGSTYEQYF.

This clone was seen only once. The V gene is TRBV7-9, the J gene TRBJ1-2; TRBD1 matches 7 bases. Trimming cost V 5 bases and J 10 bases; bases outside gene matches: 16. Germline assignment: CDR1 SEHNR and CDR2 FQNEAQ (reference sequence). This CDR3 is 15 amino acids long. The CDR3 nucleotides read TGTGCCAGCAGCCCTACAGGGGCACAGGCCAGCCCCTACACCTTC. Translating it yields CASSPTGAQASPYTF.

The rearrangement joins TRBV4-1 to TRBJ2-4; D possibly corresponds to TRBD2 (6 bases). The germline CDR1 and CDR2 sequences are MGHRA and YSYEKL. V was clipped by 3 bases and J by 2 bases, with 20 bases between them. The CDR3 runs to 18 residues. CDR3 nucleotides: TGCGCCAGCAGCCATTTCCCGTCGGGGGAAACGCCCAAAAACATTCAGTACTTC. Its protein product is CASSHFPSGETPKNIQYF.

The V call is TRBV15, the J call TRBJ2-1; no clear D gene. The V gene's germline CDR1 is LNHNV and CDR2 YYDKDF (reference sequence). This CDR3 region has 15 residues. V was pared by 1 base and J by 4 bases, with 11 bases between. CDR3 protein: CATSRAETLYNEQFF. The DNA for the CDR3 is TGTGCCACCAGCAGAGCGGAGACTCTATACAATGAGCAGTTCTTC.

This sequence joins TRBV25-1 and TRBJ2-5; tentatively, D is TRBD2 (7 bases). The germline V gene encodes CDR1 MGHDK and CDR2 SYGVNS. Trimming cost V 7 bases and J 0 bases, with 18 bases left between them. This CDR3 spans 16 amino acids. CDR3 loop: CASTWGGTSYQETQYF. As DNA, the CDR3 is TGTGCCAGCACATGGGGGGGGACATCGTACCAAGAGACCCAGTACTTC. The full variable domain, completed using reference TRBV25-1 and TRBJ2-5, is EADIYQTPRYLVIGTGKKITLECSQTMGHDKMYWYQQDPGMELHLIHYSYGVNSTEKGDLSSESTVSRIRTEHFPLTLESARPSHTSQYLCASTWGGTSYQETQYFGPGTRLLVL.